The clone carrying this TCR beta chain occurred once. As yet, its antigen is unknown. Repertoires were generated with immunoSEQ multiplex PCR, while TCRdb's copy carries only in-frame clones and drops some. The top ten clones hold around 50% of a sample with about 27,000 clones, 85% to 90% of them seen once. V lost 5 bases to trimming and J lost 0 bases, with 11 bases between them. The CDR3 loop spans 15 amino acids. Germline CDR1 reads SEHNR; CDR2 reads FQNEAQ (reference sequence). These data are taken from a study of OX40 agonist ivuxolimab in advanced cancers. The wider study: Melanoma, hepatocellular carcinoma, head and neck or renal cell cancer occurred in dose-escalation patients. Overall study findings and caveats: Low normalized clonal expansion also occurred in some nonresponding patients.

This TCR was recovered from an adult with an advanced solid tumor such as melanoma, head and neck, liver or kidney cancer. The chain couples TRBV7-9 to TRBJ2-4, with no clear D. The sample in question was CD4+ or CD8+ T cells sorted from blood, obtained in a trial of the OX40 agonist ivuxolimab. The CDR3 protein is CASSRAPGAKNIQYF. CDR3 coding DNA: TGTGCCAGCAGCCGTGCCCCGGGAGCCAAAAACATTCAGTACTTC.